Shown below are 21 T cell receptor beta chains from a single sample sequenced in a study of blood T cell repertoires in COVID-19. Only in-frame clones appear in the TCRdb table, and some are missing; sequencing was by immunoSEQ multiplex PCR. The sample gives approximately 75,000 clones, 84% of which show up once; about a fifth is in the top ten. The specimen sequenced was peripheral blood. These receptors were taken from a woman in her forties or fifties with acute or convalescent COVID-19.

The chain has TRBV4-1 and TRBJ1-6; a weak D match, TRBD1 (6 bases). The V end was cut by 6 bases, the J end by 6 bases, with 15 bases between. The germline CDR1 and CDR2 sequences are MGHRA and YSYEKL. The CDR3 is made up of 15 amino acids. This CDR3 reads CASRQPGQSNSPLHF. CDR3 DNA: TGCGCCAGCAGGCAACCGGGACAAAGTAATTCACCCCTCCACTTT.

This chain connects TRBV7-9 to TRBJ1-4; D is perhaps TRBD1 (5 bases). Germline assignment: CDR1 SEHNR and CDR2 FQNEAQ (reference sequence). Deletions cut 5 bases from V and 7 bases from J, with 14 bases between. The CDR3 is 14 amino acids. In nucleotides, the CDR3 is TGTGCCAGCAGCCCACTGGACATCGGTGAAAAACTGTTTTTT. Protein: CASSPLDIGEKLFF.

J is TRBJ1-2 and V is TRBV2; D uncertain. Trimming cost V 1 base and J 0 bases, with 6 bases left between them. CDR3 size: 14 residues. CDR1 and CDR2 (germline): SNHLY, FYNNEI. In nucleotides, the CDR3 is TGTGCCAGCAGTGAAGGTGCAGCTAACTATGGCTACACCTTC. Protein sequence: CASSEGAANYGYTF.

This chain uses TRBV4-1 with TRBJ1-4; D unresolved. The CDR3 is 14 residues long. V was cut by 4 bases and J by 0 bases, with 6 bases left in between. Germline V gene data show CDR1 as MGHRA and CDR2 as YSYEKL. CDR3 residues: CASSPFPTNEKLFF. As DNA, the CDR3 is TGCGCCAGCAGCCCTTTCCCAACTAATGAAAAACTGTTTTTT.

CDR3 sequence reads: CATSRDSGGGLNEQFF. CDR3 bases: TGTGCCACCAGCAGAGATTCTGGGGGGGGGCTAAATGAGCAGTTCTTC. The rearrangement uses TRBV15 and TRBJ2-1, with D perhaps matching TRBD2 (7 bases). CDR1 and CDR2 (germline): LNHNV, YYDKDF (reference sequence). The V end lost 0 bases, the J end lost 7 bases, and 16 bases lay between the germline ends. This CDR3 contains 16 residues. Based on the CDR3 plus reference TRBV15 and TRBJ2-1, the full variable domain is DAMVIQNPRYQVTQFGKPVTLSCSQTLNHNVMYWYQQKSSQAPKLLFHYYDKDFNNEADTPDNFQSRRPNTSFCFLDIRSPGLGDTAMYLCATSRDSGGGLNEQFFGPGTRLTVL.

The gene calls are TRBV5-1 and TRBJ1-2; maybe TRBD1 (6 bases). Germline V CDR1 and CDR2: SGHRS, YFSETQ. V shed 2 bases and J shed 5 bases, with 16 bases lying between them. The CDR3 is 15 residues long. The CDR3 reads CASSLTPGGAYGYTF. CDR3 sequence (DNA): TGCGCCAGCAGCTTAACTCCCGGGGGGGCGTATGGCTACACCTTC. Combining the CDR3 with reference TRBV5-1 and TRBJ1-2 gives the whole variable domain KAGVTQTPRYLIKTRGQQVTLSCSPISGHRSVSWYQQTPGQGLQFLFEYFSETQRNKGNFPGRFSGRQFSNSRSEMNVSTLELGDSALYLCASSLTPGGAYGYTFGSGTRLTVV.

This clone was seen only a few times. The rearrangement joins TRBV7-9 to TRBJ1-4, with 8 bases aligning to TRBD1. The CDR3 consists of 13 residues. The J segment lost 9 bases and the V segment lost 8 bases, leaving 8 bases of the junction unmatched. Germline V gives CDR1 SEHNR, CDR2 FQNEAQ (reference sequence). The CDR3 reads CASAGQGIKKLFF. The CDR3, as DNA: TGTGCCAGCGCCGGACAGGGTATCAAAAAACTGTTTTTT.

The chain combines TRBV28 with TRBJ1-5; D is unclear. This CDR3 has 11 residues. V was trimmed by 3 bases and J by 5 bases, leaving 2 bases between them. Germline values: CDR1 MDHEN, CDR2 SYDVKM. CDR3 in amino acids: CASSFDQPQHF. The DNA of the CDR3 is TGTGCCAGCAGTTTCGATCAGCCCCAGCATTTT.

The V gene is TRBV4-1, the J gene TRBJ2-7; tentative D call: TRBD1 (5 bases). This CDR3 has 15 amino acids. Trimming took 0 bases from V and 0 from J, leaving 9 bases between them. Looked up from germline, CDR1 is MGHRA and CDR2 is YSYEKL. The DNA for the CDR3 is TGCGCCAGCAGCCAAGAATGGGGCAACTCCTACGAGCAGTACTTC. Translated: CASSQEWGNSYEQYF.

CDR3 region: CASSLDGQGLNTQYF. In DNA form, the CDR3 reads TGCGCCAGCAGCTTGGATGGACAGGGGTTAAATACGCAGTATTTT. The chain recombines TRBV5-1 with TRBJ2-3, with 9 nucleotides matching TRBD1. The CDR3 is 15 amino acids. V was pared by 0 bases and J by 7 bases, with 6 bases of the junction left unmatched. Germline-derived CDR1 and CDR2 are SGHRS and YFSETQ. Looking up the rest from reference TRBV5-1 and TRBJ2-3 gives the full variable domain: KAGVTQTPRYLIKTRGQQVTLSCSPISGHRSVSWYQQTPGQGLQFLFEYFSETQRNKGNFPGRFSGRQFSNSRSEMNVSTLELGDSALYLCASSLDGQGLNTQYFGPGTRLTVL.

The rearrangement uses TRBV7-9 and TRBJ2-2; TRBD1 might be the D (6 bases). The germline V gene has CDR1 SEHNR and CDR2 FQNEAQ (reference sequence). V was cut by 5 bases and J by 2 bases, with 12 bases left in between. CDR3 size: 15 residues. The CDR3 nucleotides read TGTGCCAGCAGCCCCCCGGGACACAACACCGGGGAGCTGTTTTTT. Amino acids: CASSPPGHNTGELFF.

V usage is TRBV7-6 and J usage is TRBJ2-1; TRBD1 matches at 9 bases. CDR1 is SGHVS and CDR2 is FNYEAQ in the germline V gene. The V segment lost 5 bases and the J segment 4 bases; nucleotides outside the gene matches: 6. The CDR3 contains 15 residues. The CDR3 sequence: CASSMGQGGYNEQFF. The CDR3 DNA is TGTGCCAGCAGCATGGGACAGGGAGGGTACAATGAGCAGTTCTTC.

J is TRBJ1-3 and V is TRBV4-3; D gene ambiguous. CDR3 size: 17 residues. Germline lookup yields CDR1 LGHNA and CDR2 YSLEER. The V gene lost 0 bases and the J gene lost 2 bases, with 14 bases spanning the gap. CDR3 loop: CASSQDLEGRPGNTIYF. CDR3 sequence (DNA): TGCGCCAGCAGCCAAGATCTAGAAGGGAGACCTGGAAACACCATATATTTT.

The J gene is TRBJ2-7, the V gene TRBV7-9; no clear D gene. Germline V CDR1 and CDR2: SEHNR, FQNEAQ (reference sequence). Trimming left V 5 bases short and J 2 bases short, with 4 bases between. The CDR3 is 11 residues long. The DNA for the CDR3 is TGTGCCAGCAGCGCAGCCTACGAGCAGTACTTC. Residues: CASSAAYEQYF.

J is TRBJ1-5 and V is TRBV19, with D possibly matching TRBD1 (6 bases). In germline, CDR1 is LNHDA, CDR2 SQIVND (reference sequence). V was cut by 7 bases and J by 8 bases, with 18 bases left in between. The CDR3 extends over 14 amino acids. The CDR3 loop reads CASNANRVTEPQHF. In DNA, the CDR3 is TGTGCCAGTAACGCAAACAGGGTCACGGAGCCCCAGCATTTT.

This chain joins TRBV30 and TRBJ2-1; 8 positions match TRBD2. V was clipped by 1 base and J by 0 bases; unmatched bases: 2. This CDR3 comprises 15 residues. Germline V lookup: CDR1 GTSNPN, CDR2 SVGIG (reference sequence). The CDR3 loop reads CAWSGSGDSYNEQFF. The CDR3 DNA sequence: TGTGCCTGGAGTGGTAGCGGGGACTCCTACAATGAGCAGTTCTTC.

The chain combines TRBV6-2 or TRBV6-3 with TRBJ1-1, with D unresolved. Trimming took off 0 bases at V and 1 base at J, with 9 bases between the two ends. The V gene's germline CDR1 is MNHEY and CDR2 SVGEGT. This CDR3 comprises 15 residues. This chain's CDR3 is CASSYSSRGNTEAFF. CDR3 DNA sequence: TGTGCCAGCAGTTACTCGTCACGAGGGAACACTGAAGCTTTCTTT.

The chain recombines TRBV6-2 or TRBV6-3 with TRBJ2-7; TRBD2 aligns across 12 bases. Unmatched junction bases numbered 16, after V lost 6 bases and J lost 1 base. Germline V gives CDR1 MNHEY, CDR2 SVGEGT. The CDR3 is made up of 19 amino acids. The CDR3 DNA follows: TGTGCCAGCAGCCCTCCCACTAGCGGGAGGTATACGAGATCCTACGAGCAGTACTTC. Translated, it gives CASSPPTSGRYTRSYEQYF.

The chain combines TRBV7-9 with TRBJ2-7; 7 bases are a match to TRBD2. The germline gives CDR1 SEHNR, CDR2 FQNEAQ (reference sequence). CDR3 length: 14 amino acids. Trimming at V came to 5 bases and at J to 7 bases, leaving 11 bases not matched to a gene. CDR3 in amino acids: CASSHGTNPREQYF. CDR3 bases: TGTGCCAGCAGCCACGGGACTAACCCTCGTGAGCAGTACTTC.

This chain joins TRBV3-1 (or the pseudogene TRBV3-2) and TRBJ1-1; 7 positions match TRBD1. The CDR3 loop spans 15 amino acids. V was clipped by 1 base and J by 0 bases; unmatched bases: 2. Germline-derived CDR1 and CDR2 are LGHDT and YNNKEL (reference sequence). CDR3 protein: CASSQGRGLNTEAFF. CDR3 DNA sequence: TGTGCCAGCAGCCAAGGGAGGGGGCTGAACACTGAAGCTTTCTTT.

The chain couples TRBV2 to TRBJ1-1; no clear D gene. The CDR3 extends over 13 amino acids. Germline V gene data show CDR1 as SNHLY and CDR2 as FYNNEI. The germline V and J ends were trimmed by 6 bases and 1 base, with 9 bases remaining between them. The CDR3 coding sequence is TGTGCCAGCAGAGCCGAGGAGAACACTGAAGCTTTCTTT. Translation: CASRAEENTEAFF.